These 4 T cell receptor beta chains were sequenced from one sample in a study of T cells after yellow fever vaccination (dated by TCRdb to 2018 to 2020). The protocol used for the library was 5' RACE. TCRdb lists the instrument as Illumina NovaSeq 6000. TCRdb reran the public reads through fastp at Q25 and MiXCR, keeping productive beta chains. Every CDR3 protein is listed once, alongside the most common genes and DNA of its rows. The sample table lists 300,000 to 400,000 distinct CDR3 sequences, around 13% of them with a count of one. 2.5% to 4% of the sample is in the top ten clones. The treatment or condition label here, explained by the study, means: live attenuated yellow fever vaccine strain. The sequencing here drew on CD4+ T cells sorted from PBMCs, taken 15 days after the yellow fever booster vaccination. The receptor source for this set is a man between 18 and 29 years old who received the YFV17D yellow fever vaccine.

This clonotype has a handful of counts. The V and J genes are TRBV7-2 and TRBJ2-3, with 8 positions matching TRBD2. The trim removed 8 bases at V and 6 bases at J, leaving 7 bases unmatched. Germline assignment: CDR1 SGHTA and CDR2 FQGNSA. The CDR3 consists of 13 residues. The chain's CDR3 is CASLERGRDTQYF. CDR3 DNA: TGTGCCAGCTTGGAGCGGGGGCGGGATACGCAGTATTTT.

This clonotype occurred a few times. The chain recombines TRBV5-6 with TRBJ1-5; a possible D gene is TRBD1 (6 bases). This CDR3 is 14 amino acids long. Germline lookup yields CDR1 SGHDT and CDR2 YYEEEE. V lost 0 bases and J 7 bases, leaving 11 bases between the germline ends. The CDR3 bases are TGTGCCAGCAGCTTGGACAGGGTATGGCAGCCCCAGCATTTT. Its translation is CASSLDRVWQPQHF.

This clonotype was found a few times. The chain carries TRBV9 and TRBJ1-3; D call uncertain. The CDR3 extends over 19 amino acids. Germline CDR1 SGDLS, CDR2 YYNGEE. V gave up 0 bases and J gave up 0 bases, with 19 bases separating them. CDR3 nucleotides: TGTGCCAGCAGCGTAGAGAAGGCAGGAGAATGGCTCTCTGGAAACACCATATATTTT. It translates to CASSVEKAGEWLSGNTIYF.

This clonotype came up a few times. The chain is built from TRBV20-1 and TRBJ1-1, with no clear D. The CDR3 totals 14 residues. Germline values: CDR1 DFQATT, CDR2 SNEGSKA (reference sequence). V lost 0 bases, J lost 0 bases, and 8 bases lay in between. CDR3 in amino acids: CSAREGAVNTEAFF. In nucleotides, the CDR3 is TGCAGTGCTAGAGAAGGAGCCGTGAACACTGAAGCTTTCTTT.